Each of the 18 T cell receptor beta chains below was sequenced from the same sample in a study of OX40 agonist ivuxolimab in advanced cancers. This table comes from immunoSEQ multiplex PCR, and its TCRdb copy is limited to in-frame clones, with some not included. Among 30,000 to 35,000 clones listed, 81% were seen once. Sample: CD4+ or CD8+ T cells sorted from blood, taken in a trial of the OX40 agonist ivuxolimab. The receptor set was obtained from an adult with an advanced solid tumor such as melanoma, head and neck, liver or kidney cancer.

Sample share makes this clone medium-sized. V is TRBV18 and J is TRBJ2-7; perhaps TRBD2 as D (5 bases). V dropped 4 bases and J dropped 5 bases, with 15 bases sitting between them. Germline-derived CDR1 and CDR2 are KGHSH and LQKENI. The CDR3 totals 14 residues. The CDR3 DNA is TGTGCCAGCTCACTCGGACTTGGTAGGGACGAGCAGTACTTC. This sequence encodes CASSLGLGRDEQYF.

This clone was recorded a few times. This chain joins TRBV9 and TRBJ2-1; the match to TRBD2 covers 8 bases. V trimming: 2 bases; J trimming: 2 bases; junction bases outside the gene matches: 3. The V gene's germline CDR1 is SGDLS and CDR2 YYNGEE. The length of the CDR3 is 15 residues. As DNA, the CDR3 is TGTGCCAGCAGCGTCACGGGACTAGCCTACAATGAGCAGTTCTTC. Translating gives CASSVTGLAYNEQFF.

This clone was found once. The gene calls are TRBV15 and TRBJ1-2; D is undetermined. The CDR3 is 12 amino acids. From germline, CDR1 is LNHNV and CDR2 YYDKDF (reference sequence). V lost 0 bases, J lost 4 bases, and 3 bases lay in between. The CDR3 DNA reads TGTGCCACCAGCAGAGACCTCTATGGCTACACCTTC. Encoded protein: CATSRDLYGYTF.

The chain joins TRBV21-1 to TRBJ2-1. TRBV21-1 constitutes a pseudogene. The CDR3 extends over 17 amino acids. The CDR3 is CASSKGVGPGVTNEQFF. CDR3 in DNA: TGTGCCAGCAGCAAAGGGGTAGGACCCGGAGTTACAAATGAGCAGTTCTTC.

The CDR3 loop is CSVDSLAGYGYTF. CDR3 sequence (DNA): TGCAGCGTTGATTCTCTTGCTGGCTATGGCTACACCTTC. The chain combines TRBV29-1 with TRBJ1-2; no reliable D call. Between the trimmed V and J ends, which lost 3 bases and 4 bases, there was a span of 12 bases. Looked up from germline, CDR1 is SQVTM and CDR2 is ANQGSEA. The CDR3 totals 13 residues.

The chain recombines TRBV6-6 with TRBJ1-5; D is unclear. Germline CDR1 reads MNHNY; CDR2 reads SVGAGI (reference sequence). This CDR3 is built from 14 residues. Between the trimmed V and J ends, which lost 5 bases and 4 bases, there was a span of 12 bases. The CDR3 sequence is CASSVRVHNQPQHF. CDR3 DNA sequence: TGTGCCAGCAGTGTCCGGGTCCATAATCAGCCCCAGCATTTT.

This clone ranks as medium-sized. The rearrangement links TRBV5-6 to TRBJ1-1; D unclear. The CDR3 runs 13 residues. Germline V gene lookup returns CDR1 SGHDT and CDR2 YYEEEE. Trimming took off 5 bases at V and 3 bases at J, with 11 bases between the two ends. The CDR3 DNA is TGTGCCAGCAGACAATATCAGGACACTGAAGCTTTCTTT. As protein: CASRQYQDTEAFF.

The J gene is TRBJ2-1, the V gene TRBV11-2; D might be TRBD2 (6 bases). Germline lookup yields CDR1 SGHAT and CDR2 FQNNGV. The CDR3 extends over 11 amino acids. V shed 3 bases and J shed 9 bases, with 6 bases lying between them. In DNA, the CDR3 is TGTGCCAGCAGCTTGCGGGGTGAGCAGTTCTTC. Its protein product is CASSLRGEQFF.

The chain employs TRBV9 and TRBJ2-1; 7 bases map to TRBD2. V dropped 2 bases and J dropped 3; count of bases not matched to a gene: 5. Germline V lookup: CDR1 SGDLS, CDR2 YYNGEE. This CDR3 has 15 residues. The CDR3 DNA is TGTGCCAGCAGCGTTCAGGTAGCGGGCTACAATGAGCAGTTCTTC. The encoded protein is CASSVQVAGYNEQFF.

V is TRBV2 and J is TRBJ2-3; 8 nucleotides match TRBD2. Germline trimming cut 6 bases from V and 3 bases from J; bases unmatched to any gene: 5. This CDR3 is 14 amino acids long. Germline loops: CDR1 SNHLY, CDR2 FYNNEI. CDR3 sequence (DNA): TGTGCCAGCAGCGCGACTAGCGCAACAGATACGCAGTATTTT. It encodes CASSATSATDTQYF.

In DNA, the CDR3 is TGTGCCAGTAGTCTAAGAAGGGGACGGGACAGGGGGATATGGGAGCAGTACTTC. Its protein is CASSLRRGRDRGIWEQYF. V usage is TRBV19 and J usage is TRBJ2-7; 11 bases fit TRBD1. The CDR3 runs to 18 residues. In germline, CDR1 is LNHDA, CDR2 SQIVND (reference sequence). V dropped 5 bases and J dropped 7; count of bases not matched to a gene: 19.

The chain carries TRBV6-5 and TRBJ1-2, with D possibly being TRBD1 (5 bases). The germline CDR1 and CDR2 sequences are MNHEY and SVGAGI. The CDR3 runs 15 residues. V was cut by 4 bases and J by 9 bases, with 21 bases left in between. Here the CDR3 DNA reads TGTGCCAGCAGTTCTCCCGGATTGGGGGGGATGCGCTACACCTTC. This gives the protein CASSSPGLGGMRYTF.

The chain combines TRBV2 with TRBJ1-2, with D maybe TRBD1 (6 bases). V dropped 8 bases and J dropped 0 bases, with 19 bases sitting between them. Germline assignment: CDR1 SNHLY and CDR2 FYNNEI. CDR3 length: 16 residues. This CDR3 reads CASGEASGVANYGYTF. The CDR3 DNA reads as TGTGCCAGCGGGGAAGCTTCAGGGGTGGCTAACTATGGCTACACCTTC.

The chain joins TRBV7-3 to TRBJ1-2, with D possibly being TRBD1 (6 bases). V gave up 5 bases and J gave up 4 bases, with 14 bases separating them. CDR3 length: 14 residues. Per the germline V gene, CDR1 is SGHTA and CDR2 is FQGTGA. The CDR3 region is CASSLGQLLYGYTF. The CDR3 DNA is TGTGCCAGCAGCCTCGGACAGCTACTCTATGGCTACACCTTC. The complete variable domain, with remaining parts taken from reference TRBV7-3 and TRBJ1-2, reads GAGVSQTPSNKVTEKGKYVELRCDPISGHTALYWYRQSLGQGPEFLIYFQGTGAADDSGLPNDRFFAVRPEGSVSTLKIQRTERGDSAVYLCASSLGQLLYGYTFGSGTRLTVV.

J is TRBJ1-6 and V is TRBV7-2; D is uncertain. CDR1 is SGHTA and CDR2 is FQGNSA in the germline V gene. CDR3 length: 16 amino acids. The germline V and J ends were trimmed by 4 bases and 0 bases, with 10 bases remaining between them. The CDR3 DNA is TGTGCCAGCAGCTCCTGGGCCAGCTCCTATAATTCACCCCTCCACTTT. This sequence encodes CASSSWASSYNSPLHF.

The chain joins TRBV28 to TRBJ2-7, with D unresolved. CDR1 and CDR2 from the germline V gene are MDHEN and SYDVKM. Trimming took off 2 bases at V and 3 bases at J, with 5 bases between the two ends. This CDR3 comprises 12 residues. CDR3 in DNA: TGTGCCAGCAGTTTAGGTGGCTACGAGCAGTACTTC. Its translation: CASSLGGYEQYF.

V and J are TRBV4-3 and TRBJ1-1, with D maybe TRBD1 (6 bases). The CDR3 extends over 13 amino acids. Germline CDR1 LGHNA, CDR2 YSLEER. V lost 5 bases and J 2 bases, leaving 9 bases between the germline ends. This CDR3 is CASSVDRNTEAFF. The CDR3 DNA reads as TGCGCCAGCAGCGTGGACAGAAACACTGAAGCTTTCTTT.

This clone appeared once. V gene TRBV5-1 combines with J gene TRBJ1-4; D is ambiguous. This CDR3 is built from 16 residues. V lost 4 bases, J lost 0 bases, and 13 bases lay in between. The germline gives CDR1 SGHRS, CDR2 YFSETQ. The CDR3 sequence is CASSPRPGATNEKLFF. In DNA form, the CDR3 reads TGCGCCAGCAGCCCTAGGCCGGGAGCAACTAATGAAAAACTGTTTTTT.